Listed here are 12 T cell receptor beta chains from one sample, sequenced in a study of identical twins. From the 5' RACE reads, TCRdb called clonotypes with MiXCR, one entry per CDR3 protein. The sample comprises 500,000 to 550,000 distinct CDR3 sequences, 20% to 25% of which are singletons, and roughly 0.91% rests with the top ten. These same records also appear under a second study, on T cells expressing NK-cell markers.

Sequenced input: CD4+ T cells sorted from blood. These receptor sequences come from a woman younger than 30 in good health.

This clonotype came up a few times. The gene calls are TRBV20-1 and TRBJ2-1, with D hard to call. V was clipped by 0 bases and J by 6 bases, with 18 bases between them. The CDR3 runs to 16 residues. Per germline, CDR1 DFQATT and CDR2 SNEGSKA (reference sequence). Here the CDR3 DNA reads TGCAGTGCTAGAGATTGGGGAAGGAGTGGCAGCAATGAGCAGTTCTTC. Translating gives CSARDWGRSGSNEQFF.

The CDR3 here is CASRKRRENTEAFF. DNA for the CDR3: TGTGCCAGCAGGAAACGCCGGGAAAACACTGAAGCTTTCTTT. The chain employs TRBV12-3 or TRBV12-4 and TRBJ1-1; D is undetermined. Trimming shortened V by 6 bases and J by 2 bases, and 13 bases separated the two germline ends. The CDR3 has 14 residues.

This clonotype showed up just a few times. The chain carries TRBV5-6 and TRBJ2-3; D unresolved. Germline CDR1 is SGHDT and CDR2 is YYEEEE. V was pared by 0 bases and J by 6 bases, with 17 bases between. This CDR3 comprises 16 residues. CDR3 sequence (DNA): TGTGCCAGCAGCTTGGCCCCTCAACGACGGATGGATACGCAGTATTTT. Its protein is CASSLAPQRRMDTQYF.

This clonotype was detected only a few times. The chain is built from TRBV3-1 and TRBJ2-3; 11 bases map to TRBD2. CDR1 is LGHDT and CDR2 is YNNKEL in the germline V gene (reference sequence). The J segment lost 2 bases and the V segment lost 4 bases, leaving 2 bases of the junction unmatched. This CDR3 is built from 15 residues. The CDR3 reads CASSRLAGHTDTQYF. CDR3 nucleotides: TGTGCCAGCAGCCGACTAGCGGGGCACACAGATACGCAGTATTTT.

V usage is TRBV7-2 and J usage is TRBJ1-1, with TRBD1 identical over 8 bases. CDR3 size: 15 residues. Germline V gene data show CDR1 as SGHTA and CDR2 as FQGNSA. V lost 5 bases and J lost 1; bases outside the gene matches: 6. The CDR3 sequence: CASSTQTGANTEAFF. The CDR3 nucleotides are TGTGCCAGCAGCACCCAGACAGGGGCGAACACTGAAGCTTTCTTT.

The V and J genes are TRBV5-6 and TRBJ1-4; D ambiguous. V shed 5 bases and J shed 6 bases, with 14 bases lying between them. Per the germline V gene, CDR1 is SGHDT and CDR2 is YYEEEE. The CDR3 spans 14 residues. CDR3 coding DNA: TGTGCCAGCAGTTTCGGAACTTCCGATGAAAAACTGTTTTTT. It codes for CASSFGTSDEKLFF.

This chain uses TRBV7-9 with TRBJ2-3; TRBD2 matches 8 bases. The CDR3 extends over 16 amino acids. Per germline, CDR1 SEHNR and CDR2 FQNEAQ (reference sequence). V was pared by 1 base and J by 3 bases, with 6 bases of the junction left unmatched. In DNA, the CDR3 is TGTGCCAGCAGCTTAGGAGCGGGGGTCTTGACAGATACGCAGTATTTT. Its translation: CASSLGAGVLTDTQYF.

This chain uses TRBV4-3 with TRBJ2-1; tentative D call: TRBD2 (5 bases). Trimming took 0 bases from V and 9 from J, leaving 15 bases between them. The germline CDR1 and CDR2 sequences are LGHNA and YSLEER. The CDR3 covers 15 residues. The CDR3 here is CASSQEPRGFGEQFF. The CDR3 region has the DNA TGCGCCAGCAGCCAAGAGCCTCGGGGATTTGGTGAGCAGTTCTTC.

The chain links TRBV6-1 to TRBJ2-5, with a weak D call TRBD1 (5 bases). The CDR3 extends over 14 amino acids. Germline CDR1 MNHNS, CDR2 SASEGT. V was pared by 5 bases and J by 2 bases, with 12 bases between. DNA of the CDR3: TGTGCCAGCAGTCGCTGGCAGGGACAAGAGACCCAGTACTTC. Encoded protein: CASSRWQGQETQYF.

V gene TRBV7-6 combines with J gene TRBJ2-2, with TRBD1 matching over 7 bases. The CDR3 sequence is 14 residues long. Germline V lookup: CDR1 SGHVS, CDR2 FNYEAQ. The junction had 11 bases not matched to a gene; V was cut back by 9 bases and J by 7 bases. DNA for the CDR3: TGTGCCAGTATCACAGGGGCATGGAGCGGGGAGCTGTTTTTT. It yields the protein CASITGAWSGELFF.

This clonotype was recorded many times. The chain joins TRBV3-1 to TRBJ2-7, with D perhaps TRBD2 (6 bases). Germline CDR1 and CDR2: LGHDT and YNNKEL (reference sequence). The CDR3 loop spans 15 amino acids. Trimming removed 4 bases at V and 2 bases at J, with 15 bases between. The chain's CDR3 is CASSRQHRETYEQYF. The CDR3 nucleotides read TGTGCCAGCAGCCGACAACACCGGGAGACCTACGAGCAGTACTTC.

The chain couples TRBV20-1 to TRBJ1-2; D is undetermined. Trimming removed 0 bases at V and 4 bases at J, with 9 bases between. The CDR3 covers 13 residues. Germline V lookup: CDR1 DFQATT, CDR2 SNEGSKA (reference sequence). The CDR3 is CSARDRLSYGYTF. In DNA form, the CDR3 reads TGCAGTGCTAGAGATAGGTTGTCCTATGGCTACACCTTC.